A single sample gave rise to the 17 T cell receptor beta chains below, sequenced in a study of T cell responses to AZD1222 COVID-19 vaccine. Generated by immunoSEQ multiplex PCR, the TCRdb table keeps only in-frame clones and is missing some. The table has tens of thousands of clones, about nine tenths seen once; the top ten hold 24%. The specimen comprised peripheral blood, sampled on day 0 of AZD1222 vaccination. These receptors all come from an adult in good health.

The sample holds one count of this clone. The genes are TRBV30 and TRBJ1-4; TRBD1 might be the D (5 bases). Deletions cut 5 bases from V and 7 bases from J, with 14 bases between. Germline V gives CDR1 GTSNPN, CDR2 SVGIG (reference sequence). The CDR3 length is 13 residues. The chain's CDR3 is CAWGMRGIEKLFF. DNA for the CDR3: TGTGCCTGGGGGATGAGGGGAATTGAAAAACTGTTTTTT. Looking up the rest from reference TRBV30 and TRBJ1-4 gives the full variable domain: SQTIHQWPATLVQPVGSPLSLECTVEGTSNPNLYWYRQAAGRGLQLLFYSVGIGQISSEVPQNLSASRPQDRQFILSSKKLLLSDSGFYLCAWGMRGIEKLFFGSGTQLSVL.

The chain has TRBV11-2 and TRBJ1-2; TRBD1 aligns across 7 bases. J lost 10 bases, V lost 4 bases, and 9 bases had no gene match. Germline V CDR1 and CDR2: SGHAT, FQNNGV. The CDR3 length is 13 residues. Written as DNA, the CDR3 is TGTGCCAGCAGCTCAACCTCGACAGGGCTCTACACCTTC. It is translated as CASSSTSTGLYTF.

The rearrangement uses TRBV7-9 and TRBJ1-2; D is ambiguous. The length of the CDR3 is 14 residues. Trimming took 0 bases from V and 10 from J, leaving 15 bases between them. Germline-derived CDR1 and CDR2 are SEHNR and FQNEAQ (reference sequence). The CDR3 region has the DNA TGTGCCAGCAGCTTAGCGCTAGGATCAGCAACCTACACCTTC. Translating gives CASSLALGSATYTF.

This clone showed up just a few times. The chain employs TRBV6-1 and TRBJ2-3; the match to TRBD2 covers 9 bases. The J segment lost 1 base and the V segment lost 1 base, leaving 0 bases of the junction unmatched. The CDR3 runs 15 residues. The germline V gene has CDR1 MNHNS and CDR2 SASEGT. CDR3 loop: CASSEERGGTDTQYF. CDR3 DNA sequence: TGTGCCAGCAGTGAAGAGCGGGGGGGCACAGATACGCAGTATTTT.

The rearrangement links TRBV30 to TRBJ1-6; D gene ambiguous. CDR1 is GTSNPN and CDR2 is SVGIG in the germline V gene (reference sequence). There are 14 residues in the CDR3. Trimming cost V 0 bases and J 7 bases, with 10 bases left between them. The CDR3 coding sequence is TGTGCCTGGAGTGTATCTCTTGGAAATTCACCCCTCCACTTT. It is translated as CAWSVSLGNSPLHF.

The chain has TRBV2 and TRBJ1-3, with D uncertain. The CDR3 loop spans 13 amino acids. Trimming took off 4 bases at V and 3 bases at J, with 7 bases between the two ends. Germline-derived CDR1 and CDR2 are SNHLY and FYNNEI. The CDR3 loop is CASSVTYGNTIYF. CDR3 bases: TGTGCCAGCAGTGTAACCTATGGAAACACCATATATTTT.

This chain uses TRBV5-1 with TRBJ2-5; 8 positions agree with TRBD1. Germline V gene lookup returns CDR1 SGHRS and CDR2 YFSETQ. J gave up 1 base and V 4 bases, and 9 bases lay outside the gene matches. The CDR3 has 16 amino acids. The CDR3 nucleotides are TGCGCCAGCAGCAATGGAGGAGGACAGGGCCAAGAGACCCAGTACTTC. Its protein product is CASSNGGGQGQETQYF. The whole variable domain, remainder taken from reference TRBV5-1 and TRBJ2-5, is KAGVTQTPRYLIKTRGQQVTLSCSPISGHRSVSWYQQTPGQGLQFLFEYFSETQRNKGNFPGRFSGRQFSNSRSEMNVSTLELGDSALYLCASSNGGGQGQETQYFGPGTRLLVL.

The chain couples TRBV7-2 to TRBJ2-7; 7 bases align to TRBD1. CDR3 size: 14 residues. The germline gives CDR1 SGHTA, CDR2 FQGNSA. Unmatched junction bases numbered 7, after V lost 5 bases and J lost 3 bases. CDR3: CASSRGTEFYEQYF. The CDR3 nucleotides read TGTGCCAGCAGCCGTGGGACAGAGTTCTACGAGCAGTACTTC.

In DNA form, the CDR3 reads TGTGCCTGGGGGCAGGGGAATTATGGCTACACCTTC. Translation gives CAWGQGNYGYTF. V gene TRBV30 combines with J gene TRBJ1-2, with D perhaps matching TRBD1 (6 bases). Germline V gives CDR1 GTSNPN, CDR2 SVGIG (reference sequence). The CDR3 runs 12 residues. V gave up 5 bases and J gave up 5 bases, with 12 bases separating them.

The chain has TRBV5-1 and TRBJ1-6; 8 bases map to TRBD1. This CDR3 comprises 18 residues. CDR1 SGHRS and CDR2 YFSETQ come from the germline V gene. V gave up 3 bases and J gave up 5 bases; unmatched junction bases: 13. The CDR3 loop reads CASSSTRTGQANNSPLHF. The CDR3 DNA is TGCGCCAGCAGCTCCACTAGAACGGGACAGGCGAATAATTCACCCCTCCACTTT.

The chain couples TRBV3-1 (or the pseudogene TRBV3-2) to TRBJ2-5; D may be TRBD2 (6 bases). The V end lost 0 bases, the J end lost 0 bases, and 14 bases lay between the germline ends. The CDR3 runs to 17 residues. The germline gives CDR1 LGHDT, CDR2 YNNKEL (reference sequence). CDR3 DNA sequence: TGTGCCAGCAGCCAAGATGCGGTAGCGGTGTACCAAGAGACCCAGTACTTC. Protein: CASSQDAVAVYQETQYF.

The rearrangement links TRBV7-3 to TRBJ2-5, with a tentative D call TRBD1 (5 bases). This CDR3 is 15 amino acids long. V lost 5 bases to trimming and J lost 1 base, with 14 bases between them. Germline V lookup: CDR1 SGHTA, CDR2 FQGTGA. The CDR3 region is CASSPGKGVQETQYF. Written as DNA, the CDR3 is TGTGCCAGCAGCCCCGGTAAAGGGGTCCAAGAGACCCAGTACTTC.

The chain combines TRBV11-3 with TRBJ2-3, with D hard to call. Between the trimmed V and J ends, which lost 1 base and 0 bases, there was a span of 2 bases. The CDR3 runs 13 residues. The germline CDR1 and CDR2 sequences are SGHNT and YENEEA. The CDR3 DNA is TGTGCCAGCAGCTTAGGGAGCACAGATACGCAGTATTTT. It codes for CASSLGSTDTQYF.

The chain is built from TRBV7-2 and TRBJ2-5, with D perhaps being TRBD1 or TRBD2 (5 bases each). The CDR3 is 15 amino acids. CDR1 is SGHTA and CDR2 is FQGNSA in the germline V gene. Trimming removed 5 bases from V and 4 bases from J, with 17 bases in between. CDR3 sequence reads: CASSLGTAYGETQYF. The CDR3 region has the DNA TGTGCCAGCAGCCTGGGGACCGCGTATGGAGAGACCCAGTACTTC.

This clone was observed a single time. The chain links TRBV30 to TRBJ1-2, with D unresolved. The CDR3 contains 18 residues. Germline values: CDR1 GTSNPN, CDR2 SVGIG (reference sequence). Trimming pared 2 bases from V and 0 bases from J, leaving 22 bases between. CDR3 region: CAWSPPRYLLHPNYGYTF. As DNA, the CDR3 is TGTGCCTGGAGTCCCCCACGGTATCTACTTCATCCTAACTATGGCTACACCTTC.

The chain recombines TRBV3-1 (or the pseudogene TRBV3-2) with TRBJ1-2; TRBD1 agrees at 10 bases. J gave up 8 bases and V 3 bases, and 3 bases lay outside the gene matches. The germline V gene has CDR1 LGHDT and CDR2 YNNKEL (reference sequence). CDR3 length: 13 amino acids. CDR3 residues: CASSHGDRGGYTF. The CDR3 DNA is TGTGCCAGCAGCCATGGGGACAGGGGCGGCTACACCTTC.

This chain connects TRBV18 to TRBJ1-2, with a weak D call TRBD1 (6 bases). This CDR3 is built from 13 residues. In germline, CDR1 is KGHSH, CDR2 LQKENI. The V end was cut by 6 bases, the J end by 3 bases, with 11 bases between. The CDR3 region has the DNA TGTGCCAGCTCTCTGGACAGAGACTATGGCTACACCTTC. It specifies CASSLDRDYGYTF.